These T cell receptor beta chains were read from a single sample in a study of cytomegalovirus exposure and HLA in healthy donors. Libraries were prepared by immunoSEQ multiplex PCR; TCRdb keeps only in-frame clonotypes and omits some of them. The sample has about 210,000 clones, over 75% seen once. Sequencing used PBMCs. These receptors originate from a male donor in good health and CMV-seronegative. The CDR3 runs from the conserved cysteine through the conserved F or W. The D gene is left open where the match is weak. For some rows the clone size is stated as once, few or many, or as a class when expanded; others skip it.

TRBD1 TRBJ2-1 NA TRBV5-1 17 TGCGCCAGCAGCTTGGGGGGGACAGCTTCTAACTACAATGAGCAGTTCTTC CASSLGGTASNYNEQFF
NA TRBJ1-1 many TRBV4-1 13 TGCGCCAGCAGCCACACAGGGCGCACTGAAGCTTTCTTT CASSHTGRTEAFF
NA TRBJ1-5 NA TRBV7-2 14 TGTGCCAGCAGCGTACAGGGTCGGGGTCAGCCCCAGCATTTT CASSVQGRGQPQHF
TRBD2 TRBJ2-1 few TRBV7-2 15 TGTGCCAGCAGCTCGATGGGAGGGGCGCGGAATGAGCAGTTCTTC CASSSMGGARNEQFF
NA TRBJ1-2 NA TRBV27 15 TGTGCCAGTAAGCCCCGGGTCCCGGCGTCGGATGGCTACACCTTC CASKPRVPASDGYTF
NA TRBJ2-7 NA TRBV5-1 14 TGCGCCAGCAGCCCGGACGGAGGAATCTACGAGCAGTACTTC CASSPDGGIYEQYF
NA TRBJ2-5 NA TRBV28 13 TGTGCCAGCGAAGCGTCGGGGGAAGAGACCCAGTACTTC CASEASGEETQYF
NA TRBJ2-7 NA TRBV6-6 14 TGTGCCAGCAGTATGGAGGGGCCCTACTACGAGCAGTACTTC CASSMEGPYYEQYF
NA TRBJ1-4 once TRBV5-6 14 TGTGCCAGCAGCGTAGGAGGAACTAATGAAAAACTGTTTTTT CASSVGGTNEKLFF
NA TRBJ2-5 once TRBV6-4 14 TGTGCCAGCAGTGACTCGCCAGGGGAGGAGACCCAGTACTTC CASSDSPGEETQYF
TRBD1 TRBJ2-5 NA TRBV5-1 15 TGCGCCAGCAGCCTGGGAGACAGGGACCAAGAGACCCAGTACTTC CASSLGDRDQETQYF
TRBD2 TRBJ2-3 NA TRBV30 16 TGTGCCTGGAGAACTGGGACTAGCGGGAGTACAGATACGCAGTATTTT CAWRTGTSGSTDTQYF
NA TRBJ1-4 NA TRBV5-1 17 TGCGCCAGCAGCTTGGATCGTAGTGGACAGAATAATGAAAAACTGTTTTTT CASSLDRSGQNNEKLFF
NA TRBJ2-3 NA TRBV5-1 14 TGCGCCAGCAGGTTGCGGAGTAGCACAGATACGCAGTATTTT CASRLRSSTDTQYF
NA TRBJ2-3 NA TRBV5-6 14 TGTGCCAGCAGCCTTGGGACTAGCACAGATACGCAGTATTTT CASSLGTSTDTQYF
TRBD1 TRBJ1-4 once TRBV10-2 14 TGCGCCAGCAGGGGGGACAGGACGAATGAAAAACTGTTTTTT CASRGDRTNEKLFF
NA TRBJ1-5 NA TRBV28 15 TGTGCCAGCAGTTTTTTGGGGCCCACCTCCCAGCCCCAGCATTTT CASSFLGPTSQPQHF
TRBD1 TRBJ1-1 NA TRBV27 15 TGTGCCAGCAGTTGGGACAGACCTTCGAACACTGAAGCTTTCTTT CASSWDRPSNTEAFF
NA TRBJ1-2 NA TRBV2 15 TGTGCCAGCACCGCCGTGGGGGGGCCCGTCTATGGCTACACCTTC CASTAVGGPVYGYTF
NA TRBJ2-3 few TRBV5-6 15 TGTGCCAGCAGCTTTCGGGCCCGACTATTAGATACGCAGTATTTT CASSFRARLLDTQYF
NA TRBJ1-5 NA TRBV14 14 TGTGCCAGCAGCCAGAGCACAGCCTCTCAGCCCCAGCATTTT CASSQSTASQPQHF